This T cell receptor beta chain was retrieved from a study of T cells after yellow fever vaccination. Regarding the study as a whole: Overlap between CD4 and CD8 compartments was detected for a small share of clonotypes. A faster peak, day 5 versus 15, was reached by the weaker secondary response. Once the booster was given, most primary-vaccination clones reappeared, at about 96% for CD4 and over 85% for CD8.

The authors made TCR cDNA by 5'RACE template switching, adding a universal primer site and UMIs. Using its own MiXCR run on the 5' RACE reads, TCRdb lists one record per CDR3 protein. Of some 340,000 distinct CDR3 sequences in the sample, over 4% were seen once. This CDR3 comprises 17 residues. V lost 4 bases and J lost 3, with 21 bases in between. Germline-derived CDR1 and CDR2 are LGHDT and YNNKEL (reference sequence). About this clonotype: The antigen is undetermined.

This clonotype originated in a man between 18 and 35 years old who received the YFV17D yellow fever vaccine. The sequencing here drew on PBMCs, taken 5 days after the yellow fever booster vaccination. The chain joins TRBV3-1 to TRBJ1-2, with a possible D match to TRBD1 (5 bases). CDR3 in amino acids: CASSPQESGLQDYGYTF. DNA of the CDR3: TGTGCCAGCAGCCCCCAGGAGTCAGGGCTTCAGGACTATGGCTACACCTTC.